Listed here are 28 T cell receptor beta chains from one sample, sequenced in a study of cytomegalovirus exposure and HLA in healthy donors. Method: immunoSEQ multiplex PCR; TCRdb's copy keeps in-frame clones and lacks some. This table holds over 60,000 clones, approximately 95% found once. Sequenced material: PBMCs. Receptors originate from a man aged 18 to 35 in good health and CMV-seronegative.

This chain links TRBV10-2 with TRBJ1-1; D unresolved. Germline V gives CDR1 WSHSY, CDR2 SAAADI. This CDR3 contains 16 residues. The germline V and J ends were trimmed by 7 bases and 1 base, with 19 bases remaining between them. The CDR3 protein is CASTEWQLPKNTEAFF. The CDR3, as DNA: TGCGCCAGCACCGAATGGCAGTTGCCAAAGAACACTGAAGCTTTCTTT.

This clone was detected only once. This chain uses TRBV9 with TRBJ2-3, with D uncertain. The V gene lost 4 bases and the J gene lost 4 bases, with 13 bases spanning the gap. Germline lookup yields CDR1 SGDLS and CDR2 YYNGEE. CDR3 length equals 14 residues. The CDR3 is CASSPPPTADTQYF. The CDR3 DNA follows: TGTGCCAGCAGCCCCCCACCCACAGCAGATACGCAGTATTTT.

The CDR3 nucleotides are TGCGCCAGCAGCTTGGCTAGCGGGGGGCTAGGACGGTTCTTC. Protein product: CASSLASGGLGRFF. The chain links TRBV5-1 to TRBJ2-1; 11 bases agree with TRBD2. CDR1 and CDR2 from the germline V gene are SGHRS and YFSETQ. This CDR3 is built from 14 residues. V was clipped by 0 bases and J by 15 bases; unmatched bases: 8. The full variable domain, in which reference TRBV5-1 and TRBJ2-1 provide the parts outside the CDR3, is KAGVTQTPRYLIKTRGQQVTLSCSPISGHRSVSWYQQTPGQGLQFLFEYFSETQRNKGNFPGRFSGRQFSNSRSEMNVSTLELGDSALYLCASSLASGGLGRFFGPGTRLTVL.

The rearrangement joins TRBV7-9 to TRBJ2-7; 8 bases match TRBD1. Germline values: CDR1 SEHNR, CDR2 FQNEAQ (reference sequence). The CDR3 runs 13 residues. After removal of 3 bases from V and 9 bases from J, the junction contained 7 bases not matched to a gene. The CDR3 here is CASSFGETGAQYF. The DNA of the CDR3 is TGTGCCAGCAGCTTTGGGGAGACAGGGGCGCAGTACTTC.

CDR3 sequence reads: CASSPLGLAGGQTQYF. The CDR3 coding sequence is TGTGCCAGCAGCCCTCTCGGGCTAGCGGGGGGTCAGACCCAGTACTTC. The chain employs TRBV6-6 and TRBJ2-5, with 11 bases aligning to TRBD2. V gave up 6 bases and J gave up 6 bases; unmatched junction bases: 12. There are 16 residues in the CDR3. Per germline, CDR1 MNHNY and CDR2 SVGAGI (reference sequence).

This clone was counted between two and nine times. The rearrangement links TRBV6-5 to TRBJ2-1; 8 bases align to TRBD1. Germline trimming cut 7 bases from V and 9 bases from J; bases unmatched to any gene: 11. Germline V gene data show CDR1 as MNHEY and CDR2 as SVGAGI. The CDR3 totals 14 residues. CDR3 sequence: CASTTLGTGFEQFF. CDR3 nucleotides: TGTGCCAGCACCACCCTCGGGACAGGTTTTGAGCAGTTCTTC.

Written as DNA, the CDR3 is TGTGCCAGCAGACAGGGGGGCGCTGGGGCCAACGTCCTGACTTTC. It is translated as CASRQGGAGANVLTF. The chain joins TRBV28 to TRBJ2-6; the match to TRBD1 covers 8 bases. The germline gives CDR1 MDHEN, CDR2 SYDVKM. J was trimmed by 2 bases and V by 6 bases; bases with no gene match: 3. CDR3 size: 15 residues.

This chain uses TRBV7-9 with TRBJ2-7, with 8 bases identical to TRBD1. The V and J ends lost 4 bases and 1 base, in that order; junction bases with no gene match: 9. CDR1 and CDR2 (germline): SEHNR, FQNEAQ (reference sequence). The CDR3 length is 16 residues. CDR3 nucleotide sequence: TGTGCCAGCAGCTCATCAGACAGGGGTCCTTCCTACGAGCAGTACTTC. Its translation is CASSSSDRGPSYEQYF.

V usage is TRBV7-8 and J usage is TRBJ1-1, with 11 nucleotides matching TRBD1. This CDR3 is 14 amino acids long. The V and J ends lost 1 base and 8 bases, in that order; junction bases with no gene match: 3. The germline V gene encodes CDR1 SGHVS and CDR2 FQNEAQ. This chain's CDR3 is CASSLGDRGTEAFF. CDR3 bases: TGTGCCAGCAGCTTAGGGGACAGGGGGACCGAAGCTTTCTTT.

The genes are TRBV27 and TRBJ2-7; 9 nucleotides agree with TRBD1. The CDR3 is 13 residues long. J was trimmed by 6 bases and V by 8 bases; bases with no gene match: 8. Germline assignment: CDR1 MNHEY and CDR2 SMNVEV (reference sequence). As DNA, the CDR3 is TGTGCCAGCGCCGTAGACAGGGGGAGCGAGCAGTACTTC. Protein: CASAVDRGSEQYF.

This sequence joins TRBV19 and TRBJ1-3; maybe TRBD1 (5 bases). V shed 5 bases and J shed 2 bases, with 10 bases lying between them. Germline-derived CDR1 and CDR2 are LNHDA and SQIVND (reference sequence). The CDR3 covers 14 residues. The CDR3 DNA reads TGTGCCAGTAGTGTCGGGACTCCTGGAAACACCATATATTTT. It is translated as CASSVGTPGNTIYF.

This clone was counted once. This chain connects TRBV25-1 to TRBJ2-3; 8 bases line up with TRBD1. The CDR3 consists of 15 residues. From germline, CDR1 is MGHDK and CDR2 SYGVNS. V gave up 3 bases and J gave up 2 bases; unmatched junction bases: 4. CDR3 in amino acids: CASSDTGGITDTQYF. CDR3 DNA sequence: TGTGCCAGCAGTGACACAGGGGGGATCACAGATACGCAGTATTTT.

The chain recombines TRBV4-1 with TRBJ2-3; 13 nucleotides agree with TRBD2. J was trimmed by 3 bases and V by 1 base; bases with no gene match: 4. The V gene's germline CDR1 is MGHRA and CDR2 YSYEKL. CDR3 length: 17 amino acids. The CDR3 region is CASSQAPTSGGTDTQYF. Here the CDR3 DNA reads TGCGCCAGCAGCCAAGCACCGACTAGCGGGGGGACAGATACGCAGTATTTT.

This chain links TRBV5-6 with TRBJ2-2; D possibly corresponds to TRBD2 (6 bases). Trimming removed 4 bases at V and 8 bases at J, with 9 bases between. This CDR3 comprises 12 residues. Germline CDR1 SGHDT, CDR2 YYEEEE. The CDR3 spells CASSPGVGELFF. The CDR3 DNA sequence: TGTGCCAGCAGCCCGGGGGTTGGGGAGCTGTTTTTT. The complete variable domain, with remaining parts taken from reference TRBV5-6 and TRBJ2-2, reads DAGVTQSPTHLIKTRGQQVTLRCSPKSGHDTVSWYQQALGQGPQFIFQYYEEEERQRGNFPDRFSGHQFPNYSSELNVNALLLGDSALYLCASSPGVGELFFGEGSRLTVL.

As DNA, the CDR3 is TGCAGCGCCACTTTGACAGTTAACTATGGCTACACCTTC. Amino acids: CSATLTVNYGYTF. This chain links TRBV29-1 with TRBJ1-2, with a weak D call TRBD1 (5 bases). V shed 7 bases and J shed 1 base, with 13 bases lying between them. CDR3 length: 13 residues. Looked up from germline, CDR1 is SQVTM and CDR2 is ANQGSEA.

The sample holds one count of this clone. The chain carries TRBV2 and TRBJ2-2; D is perhaps TRBD1 (6 bases). There are 15 residues in the CDR3. CDR1 and CDR2 from the germline V gene are SNHLY and FYNNEI. V lost 7 bases, J lost 8 bases, and 20 bases lay in between. CDR3 loop: CASTRERLGAGELFF. The CDR3 DNA reads as TGTGCCAGCACGAGGGAACGGTTGGGGGCTGGGGAGCTGTTTTTT.

This clone was counted once. The chain uses TRBV2 and TRBJ1-1, with D maybe TRBD1 (5 bases). The germline V gene has CDR1 SNHLY and CDR2 FYNNEI. The V gene lost 7 bases and the J gene lost 4 bases, with 19 bases spanning the gap. This CDR3 has 15 residues. The DNA for the CDR3 is TGTGCCAGCAACGTCTGGGGTGGGAGGGGCACTGAAGCTTTCTTT. Translating it yields CASNVWGGRGTEAFF.

The chain is built from TRBV9 and TRBJ2-3, with a possible D match to TRBD2 (5 bases). Trimming cost V 0 bases and J 0 bases, with 5 bases left between them. Germline V gene data show CDR1 as SGDLS and CDR2 as YYNGEE. This CDR3 comprises 14 residues. CDR3 DNA: TGTGCCAGCAGCGTAGCGGGAAGCACAGATACGCAGTATTTT. Its protein is CASSVAGSTDTQYF.

V and J are TRBV11-3 and TRBJ2-1, with D maybe TRBD2 (5 bases). There are 17 residues in the CDR3. Trimming took 2 bases from V and 2 from J, leaving 16 bases between them. Germline V gene sequence: CDR1 SGHNT, CDR2 YENEEA. The CDR3 DNA reads as TGTGCCAGCAGCTTAAATGAGGGCTTCGGAACCTACAATGAGCAGTTCTTC. It translates to CASSLNEGFGTYNEQFF.

This chain joins TRBV2 and TRBJ2-7; 9 bases fit TRBD1. CDR1 is SNHLY and CDR2 is FYNNEI in the germline V gene. The V gene end was trimmed by 6 bases and the J gene end by 4 bases; junction bases not matched to a gene: 13. CDR3 length equals 16 residues. CDR3 bases: TGTGCCAGCAGCCGTCCCCGGGACAGGGATAAGTACGAGCAGTACTTC. Amino acid sequence: CASSRPRDRDKYEQYF.

The genes are TRBV30 and TRBJ2-1; perhaps TRBD1 as D (5 bases). Trimming cost V 2 bases and J 4 bases, with 15 bases left between them. Germline-derived CDR1 and CDR2 are GTSNPN and SVGIG (reference sequence). The CDR3 loop spans 15 amino acids. The CDR3 is CAWSRGATPYNEQFF. DNA for the CDR3: TGTGCCTGGAGTCGTGGGGCTACCCCTTACAATGAGCAGTTCTTC.

The chain combines TRBV28 with TRBJ2-7; 10 bases agree with TRBD1. CDR1 and CDR2 (germline): MDHEN, SYDVKM. V was pared by 3 bases and J by 8 bases, with 13 bases of the junction left unmatched. This CDR3 region has 16 residues. DNA for the CDR3: TGTGCCAGCAGTTTGGGGCGGGACAGGGGAGTTACGAAGCAGTACTTC. It specifies CASSLGRDRGVTKQYF.

This clone was seen once. V usage is TRBV9 and J usage is TRBJ1-3; D gene ambiguous. Between the trimmed V and J ends, which lost 7 bases and 0 bases, there was a span of 17 bases. CDR1 SGDLS and CDR2 YYNGEE come from the germline V gene. CDR3 length: 16 residues. CDR3 loop: CASAPRGGSSGNTIYF. The CDR3 DNA reads as TGTGCCAGCGCTCCTCGAGGTGGGAGCTCTGGAAACACCATATATTTT.

The J gene is TRBJ1-2, the V gene TRBV5-1, with D uncertain. The CDR3 contains 13 residues. Germline CDR1 is SGHRS and CDR2 is YFSETQ. V lost 0 bases to trimming and J lost 6 bases, with 9 bases between them. The CDR3 DNA follows: TGCGCCAGCAGCTTGGGTGGAGCGGATGGCTACACCTTC. Its translation: CASSLGGADGYTF. Together with reference TRBV5-1 and TRBJ1-2, the CDR3 gives the full variable domain: KAGVTQTPRYLIKTRGQQVTLSCSPISGHRSVSWYQQTPGQGLQFLFEYFSETQRNKGNFPGRFSGRQFSNSRSEMNVSTLELGDSALYLCASSLGGADGYTFGSGTRLTVV.

The chain recombines TRBV28 with TRBJ1-3, with D possibly matching TRBD1 (6 bases). Germline-derived CDR1 and CDR2 are MDHEN and SYDVKM. The CDR3 has 15 amino acids. V was shortened by 5 bases and J by 4 bases, with 15 bases between the two germline ends. CDR3 coding DNA: TGTGCCAGCAGTCTTCTGGGGGCAGGGGGAAACACCATATATTTT. Translated: CASSLLGAGGNTIYF.

J is TRBJ2-7 and V is TRBV4-3; 8 bases align to TRBD2. This CDR3 region has 15 residues. Germline lookup yields CDR1 LGHNA and CDR2 YSLEER. After removal of 3 bases from V and 2 bases from J, the junction contained 6 bases not matched to a gene. The CDR3 nucleotides are TGCGCCAGCAGCCAGGAGAGCGGGGGTACCTACGAGCAGTACTTC. Protein sequence: CASSQESGGTYEQYF.

The chain recombines TRBV29-1 with TRBJ1-1; 7 bases are a match to TRBD1. The V gene end was trimmed by 8 bases and the J gene end by 1 base; junction bases not matched to a gene: 7. Germline lookup yields CDR1 SQVTM and CDR2 ANQGSEA. This CDR3 has 13 amino acids. CDR3 coding DNA: TGCAGCCTACAGGGGATGGGGAACACTGAAGCTTTCTTT. This encodes CSLQGMGNTEAFF.

The V and J genes are TRBV28 and TRBJ1-1; TRBD1 is a possible D gene (5 bases). Germline CDR1 reads MDHEN; CDR2 reads SYDVKM. V was trimmed by 1 base and J by 0 bases, leaving 9 bases between them. This CDR3 contains 15 residues. The CDR3 coding sequence is TGTGCCAGCAGTTTATTAGGGGCCCTGAACACTGAAGCTTTCTTT. It specifies CASSLLGALNTEAFF.